A selection of T cell receptor beta chains follows, all from one sample in a study of CD8+CD57+ T cells in acquired aplastic anemia. MiXCR, run by TCRdb on the reads, gives a single entry per CDR3 protein. The data contain 300,000 or so distinct CDR3 sequences, roughly 53% of them seen just once; the ten biggest clones take up 1% to 1.5%. Source material: sorted CD4+, CD8+, or CD8+CD57+ T cells (not recorded which) from PBMCs. The receptors were sampled from a human donor with aplastic anemia. Both conserved end residues are part of each CDR3. The D gene is left open where the match is weak. Expanded clones are given a class, and other clones once, few, many or no size at all.

j_call,clone_size,v_call,d_call,cdr3_length,cdr3_nt,cdr3_aa
TRBJ1-2,few,TRBV20-1,-,14,TGCAGTGCTAGAAGGGCAGACTCTAACTATGGCTACACCTTC,CSARRADSNYGYTF
TRBJ2-5,many,TRBV2,-,11,TGTGCCAGCAGTGAACGGGAGACCCAGTACTTC,CASSERETQYF
TRBJ1-4,few,TRBV19,TRBD1,14,TGTGCCAGTAGTGACAGGGGAGCTAGGGAAAAACTGTTTTTT,CASSDRGAREKLFF
TRBJ1-2,-,TRBV6-6,-,15,TGTGCCAGCTCTAAAAGGAGACAGCCTGACTTTGGCTACACCTTC,CASSKRRQPDFGYTF
TRBJ1-6,-,TRBV2,-,15,TGTGCCAGCAGTGAGGTTCGGCAGGGTGGTTCACCCCTCCACTTT,CASSEVRQGGSPLHF
TRBJ2-2,-,TRBV29-1,-,15,TGCAGCGTTAGCCCCGAAGCGCGCGTAGGCGGGGAGCTGTTTTTT,CSVSPEARVGGELFF
TRBJ1-2,-,TRBV20-1,TRBD1,16,TGCAGTGCTAGTCGGGGACAGGGAACAGCCAACTATGGCTACACCTTC,CSASRGQGTANYGYTF
TRBJ2-1,-,TRBV5-1,-,14,TGCGCCAGCAGTGGGGACCAAGCCTACAATGAGCAGTTCTTC,CASSGDQAYNEQFF
TRBJ1-1,many,TRBV5-1,TRBD1,16,TGCGCCAGCAGCCCACGGACAGGGGGCAGAAACACTGAAGCTTTCTTT,CASSPRTGGRNTEAFF
TRBJ1-2,many,TRBV5-1,TRBD1,14,TGCGCCAGCAGCTTGGGGCCCCTTGGACAGGACTACACCTTC,CASSLGPLGQDYTF
TRBJ2-3,few,TRBV6-1,-,15,TGTGCCAGCAGCCAAGGGGAGGCAACCACAGATACGCAGTATTTT,CASSQGEATTDTQYF
TRBJ2-3,-,TRBV29-1,TRBD2,13,TGCAGCGTTGCCCGAGCGGGAGCAGATACGCAGTATTTT,CSVARAGADTQYF
TRBJ2-5,-,TRBV24-1,TRBD1,17,TGTGCCACCAGTGGAATCGGGGGACAGGGATCGGGGGAGACCCAGTACTTC,CATSGIGGQGSGETQYF
TRBJ2-6,-,TRBV7-9,-,16,TGTGCCAGCAGCCGAGGACATTCCTCTGGGGCCAACGTCCTGACTTTC,CASSRGHSSGANVLTF
TRBJ2-3,-,TRBV6-4,TRBD1,15,TGTGCCATCAGTGGTGGACAGGGGGTAACAGATACGCAGTATTTT,CAISGGQGVTDTQYF
TRBJ1-2,few,TRBV15,-,15,TGTGCCACCAGCAGAGATGAGCCAAGGCAAGGAGGCTACACCTTC,CATSRDEPRQGGYTF
TRBJ1-2,many,TRBV9,-,15,TGTGCCAGCAGCGTTGGACAGCCGGAGGACTATGGCTACACCTTC,CASSVGQPEDYGYTF
TRBJ1-2,-,TRBV7-2,-,15,TGTGCCAGCAGCTTAGATGGGGGGTTAGGCTATGGCTACACCTTC,CASSLDGGLGYGYTF
TRBJ2-3,-,TRBV28,TRBD1,15,TGTGCCAGCCTCACAGGGACAGGGTTTTCAGATACGCAGTATTTT,CASLTGTGFSDTQYF
TRBJ2-4,once,TRBV2,-,15,TGTGCCAGCAGTGAATGGGGGCGGTCCAAAAACATTCAGTACTTC,CASSEWGRSKNIQYF
TRBJ1-1,many,TRBV19,-,14,TGTGCCAGTAGTTCCGTTGGGGTGAACACTGAAGCTTTCTTT,CASSSVGVNTEAFF
TRBJ2-1,many,TRBV20-1,TRBD2,14,TGCAGTGCTAGACGGGCTAGCGGTTACAATGAGCAGTTCTTC,CSARRASGYNEQFF
TRBJ2-7,-,TRBV5-1,TRBD2,17,TGCGCCAGCAGCTTGGAGGCTAGCGGGCGAATTGTCTACGAGCAGTACTTC,CASSLEASGRIVYEQYF
TRBJ2-2,-,TRBV24-1,-,17,TGTGCCACCAGTGATTTTGGGGGACAAGGAGACACCGGGGAGCTGTTTTTT,CATSDFGGQGDTGELFF
TRBJ1-3,many,TRBV10-3,-,15,TGTGCCATCAGTGTGGGGGCACTGGCTGGAAACACCATATATTTT,CAISVGALAGNTIYF
TRBJ1-2,-,TRBV29-1,TRBD1,12,TGCAGCGTTGACAGGGGGAACTATGGCTACACCTTC,CSVDRGNYGYTF
TRBJ2-3,many,TRBV20-1,-,16,TGCGGTGCTAGAGCCATGGCGGCGGGCACGATCTATACGCAGTATTTT,CGARAMAAGTIYTQYF
TRBJ1-2,-,TRBV7-3,-,13,TGCGCCAGCAGCCCATCGGGGGCCTATGGCTACACCTTC,CASSPSGAYGYTF
TRBJ2-2,many,TRBV5-1,-,15,TGCGCCAGCAGCCTGTCGAGGGCCAACACCGGGGAGCTGTTTTTT,CASSLSRANTGELFF
TRBJ1-5,-,TRBV12-3/TRBV12-4,TRBD1,15,TGTGCCAGCGGGACCCCCTCAGGGGGGCGACAGCCCCAGCATTTT,CASGTPSGGRQPQHF
TRBJ2-5,-,TRBV4-1,-,14,TGCGCCTCCGGACCGCAGGGGCTCGGCGAGACCCAGTACTTC,CASGPQGLGETQYF
TRBJ2-6,few,TRBV15,TRBD1,17,TGTGCCACCAGCAGAACGGGACAGGCGTCTGGGGCCAACGTCCTGACTTTC,CATSRTGQASGANVLTF
TRBJ1-2,-,TRBV12-3/TRBV12-4,-,15,TGTGCCAGCAGTTTGGGAGGAGGGGGTAACTATGGCTACACCTTC,CASSLGGGGNYGYTF
TRBJ2-7,many,TRBV5-1,TRBD1,14,TGCGCCAGCAGCATCGGACAGGGTCGCGACGAGCAGTACTTC,CASSIGQGRDEQYF
TRBJ1-1,many,TRBV5-1,TRBD1,15,TGCGCCAGCAGCTTGGAGAGGACAGGGAACGCTGAAGCTTTCTTT,CASSLERTGNAEAFF
TRBJ2-1,-,TRBV5-1,TRBD2,16,TGTGCCAGCAGCTTTACTCTAGCGGAGGCCTACAATGAGCAGTTCTTC,CASSFTLAEAYNEQFF
TRBJ2-7,-,TRBV7-9,TRBD1,14,TGTGCCAGCAGCGCGACAGGGTGGCCCTACGAGCAGTACTTC,CASSATGWPYEQYF
TRBJ2-3,-,TRBV24-1,-,15,TGTGCCACCAGTGCCATGAGCGGGTCCACAGATACGCAGTATTTT,CATSAMSGSTDTQYF
TRBJ1-5,-,TRBV20-1,-,13,TGCAGTGCTAGCTTGTCACAGAATCAGCCCCAGCATTTT,CSASLSQNQPQHF
TRBJ2-7,-,TRBV20-1,TRBD2,14,TGCAGTGCCTCACTGGCGGGAGAGTCCTACGAGCAGTACTTC,CSASLAGESYEQYF
TRBJ1-1,-,TRBV19,TRBD1,16,TGTGCCAGTACCGGGACAGGGGCCAACATGAACACTGAAGCTTTCTTT,CASTGTGANMNTEAFF
TRBJ2-7,-,TRBV6-5,-,18,TGTGCCAGCAGTTACCTTTTTACACAAGAGAAGAGCTCCTACGAGCAGTACTTC,CASSYLFTQEKSSYEQYF
TRBJ2-7,-,TRBV7-9,-,12,TGTGCCATCAGCATTAGCCCCTACGAGCAGTACTTC,CAISISPYEQYF
TRBJ1-2,few,TRBV7-9,-,11,TGTGCCAGCAGTTCAGGCTATGGCTACACCTTC,CASSSGYGYTF
TRBJ2-1,few,TRBV3-1,TRBD2,17,TGTGCCAGCAGCCTGGGAGCGGGGACTACTAGCGGGAGGGTGCAGTTCTTC,CASSLGAGTTSGRVQFF
TRBJ2-1,-,TRBV7-9,-,19,-,CASSIYLCSVGRRPNEQFF
TRBJ2-3,-,TRBV5-1,-,14,TGCGCCAGCAGCCGAGCGGGCCACACAGATACGCAGTATTTT,CASSRAGHTDTQYF